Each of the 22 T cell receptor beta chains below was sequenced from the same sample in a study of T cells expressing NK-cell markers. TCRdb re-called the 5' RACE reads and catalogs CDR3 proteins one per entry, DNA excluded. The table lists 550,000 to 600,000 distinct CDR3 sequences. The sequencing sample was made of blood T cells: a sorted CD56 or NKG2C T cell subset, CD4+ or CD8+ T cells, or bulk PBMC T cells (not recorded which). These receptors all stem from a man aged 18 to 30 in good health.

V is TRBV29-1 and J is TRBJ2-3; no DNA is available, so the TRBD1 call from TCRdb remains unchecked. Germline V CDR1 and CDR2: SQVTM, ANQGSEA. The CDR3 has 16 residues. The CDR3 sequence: CSSRRGASISTDTQYF.

The CDR3 loop reads CASSSDTVQFF. The genes are TRBV7-2 and TRBJ2-1. The CDR3 spans 11 residues. CDR1 SGHTA and CDR2 FQGNSA come from the germline V gene.

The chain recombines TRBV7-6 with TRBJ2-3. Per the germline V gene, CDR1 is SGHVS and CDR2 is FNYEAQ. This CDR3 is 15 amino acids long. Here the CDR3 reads CASSLERILSDTQYF.

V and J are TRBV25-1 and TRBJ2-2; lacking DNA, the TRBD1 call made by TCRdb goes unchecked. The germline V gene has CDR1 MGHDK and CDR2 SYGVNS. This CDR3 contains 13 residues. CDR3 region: CASKGPGTGELFF. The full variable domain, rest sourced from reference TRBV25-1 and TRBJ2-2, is EADIYQTPRYLVIGTGKKITLECSQTMGHDKMYWYQQDPGMELHLIHYSYGVNSTEKGDLSSESTVSRIRTEHFPLTLESARPSHTSQYLCASKGPGTGELFFGEGSRLTVL.

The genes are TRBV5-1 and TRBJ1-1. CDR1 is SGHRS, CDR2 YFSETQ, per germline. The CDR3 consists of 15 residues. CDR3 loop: CASSLAGTHGSGAFF.

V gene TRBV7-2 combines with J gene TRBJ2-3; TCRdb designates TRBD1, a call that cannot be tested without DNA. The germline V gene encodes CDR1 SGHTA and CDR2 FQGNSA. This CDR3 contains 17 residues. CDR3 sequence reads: CASSRTNPGQGADTQYF. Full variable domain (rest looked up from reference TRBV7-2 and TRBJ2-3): GAGVSQSPSNKVTEKGKDVELRCDPISGHTALYWYRQSLGQGLEFLIYFQGNSAPDKSGLPSDRFSAERTGGSVSTLTIQRTQQEDSAVYLCASSRTNPGQGADTQYFGPGTRLTVL.

CDR3 sequence reads: CSARDSWLSGTQYF. The chain is built from TRBV20-1 and TRBJ2-5. CDR1 and CDR2 from the germline V gene are DFQATT and SNEGSKA (reference sequence). The CDR3 totals 14 residues.

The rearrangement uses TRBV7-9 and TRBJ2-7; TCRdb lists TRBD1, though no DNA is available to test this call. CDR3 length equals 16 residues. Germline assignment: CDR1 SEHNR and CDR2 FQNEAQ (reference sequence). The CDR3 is CASSAKTGQGPYEQYF.

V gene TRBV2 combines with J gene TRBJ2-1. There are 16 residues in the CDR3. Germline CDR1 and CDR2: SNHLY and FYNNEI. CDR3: CASSEAGIASYNEQFF.

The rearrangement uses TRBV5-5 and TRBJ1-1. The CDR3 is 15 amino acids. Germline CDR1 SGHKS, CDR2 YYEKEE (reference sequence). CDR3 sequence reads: CASSSNNPTLSEAFF. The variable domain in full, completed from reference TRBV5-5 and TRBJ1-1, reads DAGVTQSPTHLIKTRGQQVTLRCSPISGHKSVSWYQQVLGQGPQFIFQYYEKEERGRGNFPDRFSARQFPNYSSELNVNALLLGDSALYLCASSSNNPTLSEAFFGQGTRLTVV.

CDR3 region: CASSLARLGDEQFF. The chain couples TRBV5-1 to TRBJ2-1. Germline loops: CDR1 SGHRS, CDR2 YFSETQ. The CDR3 runs to 14 residues.

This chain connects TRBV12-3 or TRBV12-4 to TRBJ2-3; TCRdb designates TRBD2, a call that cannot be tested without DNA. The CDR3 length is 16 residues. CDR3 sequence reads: CASSEPGLAITDTQYF.

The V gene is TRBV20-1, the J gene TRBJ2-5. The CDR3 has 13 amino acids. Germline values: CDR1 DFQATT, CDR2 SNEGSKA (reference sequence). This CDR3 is CSARSGYQETQYF.

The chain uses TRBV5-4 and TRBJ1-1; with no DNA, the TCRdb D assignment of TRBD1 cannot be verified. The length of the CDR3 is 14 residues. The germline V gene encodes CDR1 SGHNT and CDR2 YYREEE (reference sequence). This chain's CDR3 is CASSVGQGRSEAFF.

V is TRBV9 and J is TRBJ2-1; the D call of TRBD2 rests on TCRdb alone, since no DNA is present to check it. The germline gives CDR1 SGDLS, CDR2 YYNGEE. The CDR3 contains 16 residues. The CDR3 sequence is CASSAYSSGSVYEQFF.

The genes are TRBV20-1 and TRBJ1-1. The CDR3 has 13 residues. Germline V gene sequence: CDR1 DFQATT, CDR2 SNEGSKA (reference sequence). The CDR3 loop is CSARKDRNTEAFF.

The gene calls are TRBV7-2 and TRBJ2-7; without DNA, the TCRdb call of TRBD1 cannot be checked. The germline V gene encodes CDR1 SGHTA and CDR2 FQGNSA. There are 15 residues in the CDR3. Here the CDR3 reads CASSLVPGQGNGQYF.

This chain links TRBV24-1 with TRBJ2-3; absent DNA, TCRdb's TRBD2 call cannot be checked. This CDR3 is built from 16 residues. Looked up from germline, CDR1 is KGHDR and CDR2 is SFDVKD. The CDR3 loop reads CATSDTLAGDPDTQYF.

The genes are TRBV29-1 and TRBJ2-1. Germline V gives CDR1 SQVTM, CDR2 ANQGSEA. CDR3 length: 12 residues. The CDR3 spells CSVRRLVNEQFF.

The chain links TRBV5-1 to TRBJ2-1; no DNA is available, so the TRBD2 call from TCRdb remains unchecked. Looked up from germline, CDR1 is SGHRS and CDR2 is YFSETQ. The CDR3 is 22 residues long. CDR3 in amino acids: CASSPRGRRDNRGESSYNEQFF.

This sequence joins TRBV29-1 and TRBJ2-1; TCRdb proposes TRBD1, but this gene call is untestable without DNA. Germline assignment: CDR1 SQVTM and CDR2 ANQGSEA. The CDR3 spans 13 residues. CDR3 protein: CSVELRQGVEQFF.

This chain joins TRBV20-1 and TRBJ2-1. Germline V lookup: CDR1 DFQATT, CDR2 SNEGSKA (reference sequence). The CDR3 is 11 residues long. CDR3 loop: CSATTSNEQFF.